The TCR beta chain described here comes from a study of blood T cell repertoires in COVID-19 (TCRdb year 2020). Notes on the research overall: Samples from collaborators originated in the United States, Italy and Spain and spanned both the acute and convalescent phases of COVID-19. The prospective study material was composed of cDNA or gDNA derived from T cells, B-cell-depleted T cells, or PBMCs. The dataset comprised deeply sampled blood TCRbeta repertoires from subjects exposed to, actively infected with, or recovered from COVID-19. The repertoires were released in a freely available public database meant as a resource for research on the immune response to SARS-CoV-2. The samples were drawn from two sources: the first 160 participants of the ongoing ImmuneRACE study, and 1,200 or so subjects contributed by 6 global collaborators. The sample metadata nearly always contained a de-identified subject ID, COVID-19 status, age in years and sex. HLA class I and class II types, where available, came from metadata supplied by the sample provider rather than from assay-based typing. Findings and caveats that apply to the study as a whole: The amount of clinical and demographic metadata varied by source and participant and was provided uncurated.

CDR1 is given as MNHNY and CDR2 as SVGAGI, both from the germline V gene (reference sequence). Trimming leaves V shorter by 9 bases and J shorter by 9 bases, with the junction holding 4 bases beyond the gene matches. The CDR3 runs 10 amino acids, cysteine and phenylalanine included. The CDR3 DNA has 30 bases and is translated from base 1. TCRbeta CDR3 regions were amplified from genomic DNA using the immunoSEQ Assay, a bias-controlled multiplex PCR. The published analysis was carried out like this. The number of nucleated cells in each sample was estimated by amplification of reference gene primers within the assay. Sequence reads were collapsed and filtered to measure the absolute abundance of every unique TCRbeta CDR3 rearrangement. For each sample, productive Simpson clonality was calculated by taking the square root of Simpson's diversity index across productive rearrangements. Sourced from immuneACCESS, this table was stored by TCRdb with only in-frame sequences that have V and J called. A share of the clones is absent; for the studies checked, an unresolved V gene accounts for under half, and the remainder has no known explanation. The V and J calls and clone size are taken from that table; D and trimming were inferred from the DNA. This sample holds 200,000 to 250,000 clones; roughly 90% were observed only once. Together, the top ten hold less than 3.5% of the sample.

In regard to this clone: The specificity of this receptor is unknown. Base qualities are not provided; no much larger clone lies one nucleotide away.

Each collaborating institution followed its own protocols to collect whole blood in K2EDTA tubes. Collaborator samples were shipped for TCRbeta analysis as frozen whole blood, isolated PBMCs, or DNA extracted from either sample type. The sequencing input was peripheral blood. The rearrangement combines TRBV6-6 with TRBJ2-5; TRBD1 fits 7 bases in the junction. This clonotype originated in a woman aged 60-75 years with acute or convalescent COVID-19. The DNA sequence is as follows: TGTGCCAGTATGACAGGGCCCCAGTACTTC. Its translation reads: CASMTGPQYF.